This is a list of T cell receptor beta chains from one sample in a study of T cells in Graves' hyperthyroidism and ophthalmopathy. TCRdb re-called the multiplex PCR reads with MiXCR, one entry per CDR3 protein. Of 380,000 or so distinct CDR3 sequences in the sample, about 18% were seen once. Material for sequencing was blood. Source of these receptors: a woman between 18 and 30 years old with Graves' hyperthyroidism. Both conserved end residues are part of each CDR3. The order of the fields is J gene, CDR3 length, clone size, V gene, D gene, CDR3 protein, CDR3 DNA. The D gene is left open where the match is weak. Clone sizes are given selectively: once, few, many, or a class where the clone is expanded.

J gene: TRBJ2-4; CDR3 length: 17; clone size: many; V gene: TRBV2; D gene: TRBD2; CDR3 protein: CASSATPGAGGKNIQYF; CDR3 DNA: TGTGCCAGCAGTGCCACCCCGGGGGCGGGGGGGAAAAACATTCAGTACTTC
J gene: TRBJ2-6; CDR3 length: 18; clone size: many; V gene: TRBV24-1; D gene: -; CDR3 protein: CATSAGPVRPGGANVLTF; CDR3 DNA: TGTGCCACCAGTGCTGGCCCTGTACGACCTGGTGGGGCCAACGTCCTGACTTTC
J gene: TRBJ1-2; CDR3 length: 12; clone size: many; V gene: TRBV20-1; D gene: -; CDR3 protein: CSASPDNYGYTF; CDR3 DNA: TGCAGTGCTAGCCCAGACAACTATGGCTACACCTTC
J gene: TRBJ2-2; CDR3 length: 15; clone size: many; V gene: TRBV7-9; D gene: -; CDR3 protein: CASRNYRALTGELFF; CDR3 DNA: TGTGCCAGCCGTAACTATCGTGCGCTCACCGGGGAGCTGTTTTTT
J gene: TRBJ2-5; CDR3 length: 13; clone size: -; V gene: TRBV12-3/TRBV12-4; D gene: TRBD2; CDR3 protein: CASRASGGKTQYF; CDR3 DNA: TGTGCCAGCAGGGCTAGCGGGGGAAAGACCCAGTACTTC
J gene: TRBJ1-2; CDR3 length: 16; clone size: few; V gene: TRBV18; D gene: -; CDR3 protein: CASSPQALSREDGYTF; CDR3 DNA: TGTGCCAGCTCGCCCCAGGCACTATCCAGGGAAGATGGCTACACCTTC
J gene: TRBJ2-5; CDR3 length: 16; clone size: -; V gene: TRBV4-1; D gene: TRBD2; CDR3 protein: CASSRRSGGGQETQYF; CDR3 DNA: TGCGCCAGCAGCCGCCGTAGCGGGGGAGGCCAAGAGACCCAGTACTTC
J gene: TRBJ2-7; CDR3 length: 13; clone size: many; V gene: TRBV10-3; D gene: -; CDR3 protein: CAISPGNTYEQYF; CDR3 DNA: TGTGCCATCAGTCCGGGGAACACCTACGAGCAGTACTTC
J gene: TRBJ1-3; CDR3 length: 12; clone size: -; V gene: TRBV12-3/TRBV12-4; D gene: -; CDR3 protein: CTSRGSGNTIYF; CDR3 DNA: TGTACCAGCCGGGGATCTGGAAACACCATATATTTT
J gene: TRBJ2-5; CDR3 length: 14; clone size: -; V gene: TRBV20-1; D gene: TRBD1; CDR3 protein: CSARDGQGQETQYF; CDR3 DNA: TGCAGTGCTAGAGATGGACAGGGACAAGAGACCCAGTACTTC
J gene: TRBJ2-7; CDR3 length: 13; clone size: -; V gene: TRBV28; D gene: TRBD1; CDR3 protein: CASTRTGTDEQYF; CDR3 DNA: TGTGCCAGCACCAGGACCGGGACAGACGAGCAGTACTTC
J gene: TRBJ2-2; CDR3 length: 15; clone size: -; V gene: TRBV3-1; D gene: TRBD1; CDR3 protein: CASSSGTGGTGELFF; CDR3 DNA: TGTGCCAGCAGTTCCGGGACAGGAGGTACCGGGGAGCTGTTTTTT
J gene: TRBJ2-2; CDR3 length: 14; clone size: many; V gene: TRBV12-3/TRBV12-4; D gene: TRBD1; CDR3 protein: CAITDRLNTGELFF; CDR3 DNA: TGTGCCATAACGGACAGGCTGAACACCGGGGAGCTGTTTTTT
J gene: TRBJ2-2; CDR3 length: 17; clone size: -; V gene: TRBV28; D gene: -; CDR3 protein: CASSWRGRDSYYRELFF; CDR3 DNA: TGTGCCAGCAGTTGGCGGGGGCGGGACAGTTACTATAGGGAGCTGTTTTTT
J gene: TRBJ2-5; CDR3 length: 16; clone size: many; V gene: TRBV11-2; D gene: -; CDR3 protein: CASSLYGGFGIETQYF; CDR3 DNA: TGTGCCAGCAGCTTATACGGCGGATTTGGGATTGAGACCCAGTACTTC
J gene: TRBJ1-2; CDR3 length: 16; clone size: -; V gene: TRBV6-5; D gene: TRBD1; CDR3 protein: CASSYQGTGINYGYTF; CDR3 DNA: TGTGCCAGCAGTTACCAGGGGACAGGGATTAACTATGGCTACACCTTC
J gene: TRBJ2-5; CDR3 length: 12; clone size: many; V gene: TRBV20-1; D gene: TRBD1; CDR3 protein: CSLRQGQETQYF; CDR3 DNA: TGCAGTCTAAGACAGGGCCAAGAGACCCAGTACTTC
J gene: TRBJ1-3; CDR3 length: 16; clone size: few; V gene: TRBV12-3/TRBV12-4; D gene: TRBD1; CDR3 protein: CASNRDRPYSGNTIYF; CDR3 DNA: TGTGCCAGCAACCGGGACAGGCCCTACTCTGGAAACACCATATATTTT
J gene: TRBJ1-6; CDR3 length: 13; clone size: few; V gene: TRBV11-2; D gene: -; CDR3 protein: CASSQDRKAPLHF; CDR3 DNA: TGTGCCAGCAGCCAGGACAGAAAAGCCCCCCTCCACTTT
J gene: TRBJ2-5; CDR3 length: 17; clone size: many; V gene: TRBV6-5; D gene: TRBD1; CDR3 protein: CASSFPLGTAFQETQYF; CDR3 DNA: TGTGCCAGCAGTTTCCCCCTTGGGACAGCATTTCAAGAGACCCAGTACTTC
J gene: TRBJ1-2; CDR3 length: 13; clone size: many; V gene: TRBV9; D gene: TRBD1; CDR3 protein: CASSADRGNGYTF; CDR3 DNA: TGTGCCAGCAGCGCTGACAGGGGAAATGGCTACACCTTC
J gene: TRBJ2-1; CDR3 length: 16; clone size: few; V gene: TRBV9; D gene: -; CDR3 protein: CASSFLGASSYNEQFF; CDR3 DNA: TGTGCCAGCAGCTTTCTAGGGGCCAGCTCCTACAATGAGCAGTTCTTC
J gene: TRBJ2-2; CDR3 length: 15; clone size: many; V gene: TRBV4-2; D gene: -; CDR3 protein: CASSRRGAETGELFF; CDR3 DNA: TGTGCCAGCAGCCGCCGAGGGGCGGAAACCGGGGAGCTGTTTTTT
J gene: TRBJ1-2; CDR3 length: 14; clone size: many; V gene: TRBV28; D gene: TRBD1; CDR3 protein: CASSFTGGNYGYTF; CDR3 DNA: TGTGCCAGCAGTTTCACAGGGGGTAACTATGGCTACACCTTC
J gene: TRBJ2-5; CDR3 length: 12; clone size: many; V gene: TRBV18; D gene: TRBD1; CDR3 protein: CASSGQGQTQYF; CDR3 DNA: TGTGCCAGCTCCGGACAGGGACAGACCCAGTACTTC
J gene: TRBJ2-2; CDR3 length: 13; clone size: many; V gene: TRBV12-3/TRBV12-4; D gene: TRBD2; CDR3 protein: CASSPGGSGELFF; CDR3 DNA: TGTGCCAGCAGCCCGGGAGGGAGCGGGGAGCTGTTTTTT
J gene: TRBJ2-2; CDR3 length: 14; clone size: many; V gene: TRBV7-9; D gene: -; CDR3 protein: CASSQAVNTGELFF; CDR3 DNA: TGTGCCAGCAGCCAGGCCGTGAACACCGGGGAGCTGTTTTTT
J gene: TRBJ1-1; CDR3 length: 13; clone size: many; V gene: TRBV7-8; D gene: TRBD1; CDR3 protein: CASIHRGPGLAFF; CDR3 DNA: TGTGCCAGCATCCACAGGGGGCCGGGTCTGGCTTTCTTT
J gene: TRBJ2-7; CDR3 length: 13; clone size: -; V gene: TRBV5-1; D gene: -; CDR3 protein: CASRSGLPGEQYF; CDR3 DNA: TGCGCCAGCAGGTCGGGACTCCCGGGGGAGCAGTACTTC
J gene: TRBJ1-5; CDR3 length: 15; clone size: -; V gene: TRBV6-2/TRBV6-3; D gene: TRBD1; CDR3 protein: CASRLTGVGNQPQHF; CDR3 DNA: TGTGCCAGCAGACTAACAGGGGTGGGGAATCAGCCCCAGCATTTT
J gene: TRBJ1-1; CDR3 length: 15; clone size: many; V gene: TRBV10-3; D gene: -; CDR3 protein: CAIRHQAGPTREAFF; CDR3 DNA: TGTGCCATCAGACACCAAGCCGGACCGACTCGGGAAGCTTTCTTT
J gene: TRBJ2-7; CDR3 length: 16; clone size: few; V gene: TRBV4-2; D gene: TRBD2; CDR3 protein: CASTVSYSGVGNEQYF; CDR3 DNA: TGTGCCAGTACAGTCTCTTATAGCGGGGTCGGCAACGAGCAGTACTTC
J gene: TRBJ2-7; CDR3 length: 12; clone size: many; V gene: TRBV20-1; D gene: TRBD1; CDR3 protein: CSVYRGSYEQYF; CDR3 DNA: TGCAGTGTATACAGGGGATCCTACGAGCAGTACTTC
J gene: TRBJ2-7; CDR3 length: 16; clone size: many; V gene: TRBV2; D gene: -; CDR3 protein: CASSPLLEPNSYEQYF; CDR3 DNA: TGTGCCAGCAGTCCCTTACTAGAGCCGAACTCCTACGAGCAGTACTTC
J gene: TRBJ2-7; CDR3 length: 17; clone size: few; V gene: TRBV9; D gene: TRBD2; CDR3 protein: CASSVGVGAGKRNEQYF; CDR3 DNA: TGTGCCAGCAGCGTAGGGGTGGGAGCGGGGAAAAGGAACGAGCAGTACTTC
J gene: TRBJ2-5; CDR3 length: 16; clone size: many; V gene: TRBV6-1; D gene: TRBD1; CDR3 protein: CASGTGANAAKETQYF; CDR3 DNA: TGTGCCAGCGGCACAGGGGCCAATGCGGCAAAAGAGACCCAGTACTTC
J gene: TRBJ1-2; CDR3 length: 15; clone size: many; V gene: TRBV9; D gene: TRBD1; CDR3 protein: CASSVGTGVHYGYTF; CDR3 DNA: TGTGCCAGCAGCGTAGGGACAGGGGTACACTATGGCTACACCTTC
J gene: TRBJ2-7; CDR3 length: 14; clone size: many; V gene: TRBV29-1; D gene: -; CDR3 protein: CSVEVSPDTYEQYF; CDR3 DNA: TGCAGCGTTGAGGTTTCCCCCGACACCTACGAGCAGTACTTC
J gene: TRBJ1-1; CDR3 length: 15; clone size: few; V gene: TRBV28; D gene: -; CDR3 protein: CVSRNHYRDGTEALF; CDR3 DNA: TGTGTCAGCAGGAATCACTACAGGGATGGCACTGAAGCTTTATTT
J gene: TRBJ1-5; CDR3 length: 13; clone size: many; V gene: TRBV24-1; D gene: -; CDR3 protein: CATSDTGNQPQHF; CDR3 DNA: TGTGCCACCAGTGATACAGGGAATCAGCCCCAGCATTTT
J gene: TRBJ2-2; CDR3 length: 17; clone size: many; V gene: TRBV11-1; D gene: TRBD2; CDR3 protein: CASSSPRGGRNTGELFF; CDR3 DNA: TGTGCCAGCAGCTCCCCCCGCGGGGGGCGAAACACCGGGGAGCTGTTTTTT
J gene: TRBJ1-5; CDR3 length: 12; clone size: -; V gene: TRBV28; D gene: -; CDR3 protein: CASTWGAQPQHF; CDR3 DNA: TGTGCCAGCACGTGGGGGGCTCAGCCCCAGCATTTT
J gene: TRBJ1-3; CDR3 length: 18; clone size: many; V gene: TRBV12-3/TRBV12-4; D gene: -; CDR3 protein: CASIIANRNNSSGNTIYF; CDR3 DNA: TGTGCCAGCATAATTGCCAACCGAAACAATAGCTCTGGAAACACCATATATTTT